One and the same sample provided the 7 T cell receptor beta chains below, sequenced in a study of T cells in Graves' hyperthyroidism and ophthalmopathy. It was RNA transcripts that yielded the amplified TCR beta CDR3 regions. Using the HTBI primer set, a first-round RT-PCR was run on the TCR CDR3. TCRdb ran MiXCR on the multiplex PCR reads and lists one entry per CDR3 protein. The sample yields about 680,000 distinct CDR3 sequences, just over 35% seen once. Material: blood. The receptors derive from a middle-aged woman with Graves' hyperthyroidism.

This clonotype was recorded a few times. The chain combines TRBV7-9 with TRBJ1-4; TRBD1 agrees at 9 bases. V lost 5 bases to trimming and J lost 5 bases; unmatched junction nucleotides: 9. The CDR3 covers 16 residues. CDR1 and CDR2 (germline): SEHNR, FQNEAQ (reference sequence). The CDR3 spells CASSPSPGQGNEKLFF. CDR3 DNA: TGTGCCAGCAGCCCTAGCCCTGGACAGGGGAATGAAAAACTGTTTTTT.

This clonotype showed up just a few times. The chain recombines TRBV20-1 with TRBJ1-1; no definite D call. V lost 4 bases and J lost 3, with 12 bases in between. The CDR3 covers 13 residues. In germline, CDR1 is DFQATT, CDR2 SNEGSKA (reference sequence). CDR3 in DNA: TGCAGTGCTATGGGGATGACGGACACTGAAGCTTTCTTT. Amino acids: CSAMGMTDTEAFF.

This clonotype appeared a few times. The V and J genes are TRBV9 and TRBJ1-1; D possibly corresponds to TRBD1 (5 bases). Trimming left V 5 bases short and J 6 bases short, with 17 bases between. The germline V gene has CDR1 SGDLS and CDR2 YYNGEE. The CDR3 runs 14 residues. The CDR3 loop reads CASRQTDKTPEAFF. As DNA, the CDR3 is TGTGCCAGCAGGCAAACGGACAAGACCCCTGAAGCTTTCTTT.

This clonotype was recorded at least ten times. The V and J genes are TRBV3-1 and TRBJ1-6, with D maybe TRBD1 (5 bases). The CDR3 covers 13 residues. Germline lookup yields CDR1 LGHDT and CDR2 YNNKEL (reference sequence). Trimming took 6 bases from V and 8 from J, leaving 11 bases between them. CDR3 sequence: CASSRPGDSPLHF. The CDR3 bases are TGTGCCAGCAGTCGACCGGGGGATTCACCCCTCCACTTT.

The chain employs TRBV7-9 and TRBJ2-5; 7 bases match TRBD2. Germline V gene sequence: CDR1 SEHNR, CDR2 FQNEAQ (reference sequence). V was clipped by 1 base and J by 0 bases; unmatched bases: 5. This CDR3 contains 16 residues. The CDR3 nucleotides read TGTGCCAGCAGCTTAGGGTCTAGCGGTTACCAAGAGACCCAGTACTTC. Its protein is CASSLGSSGYQETQYF.

About this clonotype: Compared with germline, one end of the junction differs, possibly owing to a read error. The chain couples TRBV5-5 to TRBJ2-6; no clear D gene. CDR1 SGHKS and CDR2 YYEKEE come from the germline V gene (reference sequence). This CDR3 is 19 amino acids long. The CDR3 is CASSQVPQPKGPKANVLTF. CDR3 in DNA: TGCGCCAGCAGCCAAGTCCCTCAACCGAAAGGGCCGAAGGCCAACGTCCTGACTTTC.

The DNA of the CDR3 is TGTGCCAGCACCGGCGACAAGAACACTGAAGCTTTCTTT. It codes for CASTGDKNTEAFF. The V and J genes are TRBV6-5 and TRBJ1-1; D is unresolved. The germline CDR1 and CDR2 sequences are MNHEY and SVGAGI. The germline V and J ends were trimmed by 7 bases and 1 base, with 10 bases remaining between them. CDR3 length: 13 amino acids.